This T cell receptor (beta chain) stems from a study of molecular identifiers for immune sequencing clone quantification (dated by TCRdb to the late 2010s). About the full investigation: For a replicate experiment, RNA from around 20,000 or 99,000 naive CD8 T cells was divided into five aliquots, of which four were sequenced. The study was a methods study using CD8 T cells to benchmark molecular-identifier clustering-based TCR repertoire sequencing (MIDCIRS) and TCR RNA copy counting. Paper-wide results and their limitations: Highly expanded clone sizes could be underestimated because identical TCR molecules may share a barcode. The naive libraries included spiked-in Jurkat TCR RNA (about nine copies' worth), and this Jurkat TCR RNA is not part of the donor repertoire. Modeling gave about three recovered TCR RNA copies per cell versus 9.5 to 10 by digital PCR, implying roughly 30% capture efficiency. Clones above 20 RNA copies held over 99% of molecules in CMV-specific effector cells but under 1% in naive cells. Even against a background of about a million naive CD8 T cells, spiked-in Jurkat TCR RNA amounting to a single cell's worth was reported to be detectable. Without barcode sub-clustering, chimeric consensus sequences inflated TCR diversity; chimeras reached as high as 47%.

Library construction relied on PCR. The sequencing machine was an Illumina HiSeq 4000. Bulk TCR libraries were prepared as previously described, using TCR primers listed in Table S5. The Qiagen AllPrep DNA/RNA kit was used to purify total RNA. Before any analysis, reads coming from multiple sequencing runs of the same library were combined into one pool. In the paper's pipeline: Reads were retained only if the reads had an exact TCR constant sequence, and the retained reads were trimmed to 150 nt and grouped according to their 12-nt molecular barcodes. Reads within each barcode group were sub-clustered using a 15% Levenshtein threshold, and quality-weighted consensus sequences were constructed for each RNA molecule. Non-functional sequences were filtered out, along with any lower-count sequence sitting one edit away from another sequence. Based on a fit of two negative binomial distributions, barcode sub-clusters having less than 20% of the maximum read count were discarded. In-frame beta chains were kept once TCRdb had trimmed the public reads at Q25 with fastp and called clones with MiXCR. Identical CDR3 proteins give one entry, which carries the most common genes and DNA. The V and J calls and clone size are TCRdb's, not the authors'. This sample comprises about 640,000 distinct CDR3 sequences, around 20% of them detected only once. The leading ten clones occupy approximately 0.9% of the sample.

Libraries of naive CD8 T cells were built from about 20,000 to 1,000,000 sorted cells, with 10%, 30% or 50% of the purified RNA used. On a BD FACSAria II, naive CD8 T cells were FACS-sorted as CD8+CD4-CCR7+CD45RA+ and collected into RLT Plus buffer. Under 11 TCR copies' worth of Jurkat RNA were spiked into roughly 20,000-1,000,000 naive CD8 T cell samples to test detection sensitivity. Enrichment of CD8 T cells was done with RosetteSep CD8+ T Cell Enrichment Cocktail plus Ficoll-Paque, and ACK red cell lysis came afterward. This clonotype was found many times. The target of this receptor is not known. No base quality values were provided; no much bigger clone lies one nucleotide off. Source material: naive CD8+ T cells from blood, with Jurkat cell RNA spiked in. Read against the paper, the sample's cell subset or site label means: FACS-sorted CD8+CD4-CCR7+CD45RA+ naive T cells. The receptor's source is a human donor in good health. Some libraries in this study had Jurkat cell RNA spiked in.

In nucleotide form, the sequence is TGTGCCAGCAGCCGAAAGGGACTAGCGGGACCCTACAATGAGCAGTTCTTC. Translated, this is CASSRKGLAGPYNEQFF. Recombination linked TRBV3-1 to TRBJ2-1; the central 13 bases match TRBD2. Looking up the germline V gene (reference sequence) yields CDR1 LGHDT and CDR2 YNNKEL. There are 17 amino acids in the CDR3, from cysteine to phenylalanine inclusive. Only the CDR3 region is kept as DNA, spanning 51 bases read in frame from base 1. Trimming removed 4 bases from V and 2 bases from J; the gene matches leave 5 bases unexplained.